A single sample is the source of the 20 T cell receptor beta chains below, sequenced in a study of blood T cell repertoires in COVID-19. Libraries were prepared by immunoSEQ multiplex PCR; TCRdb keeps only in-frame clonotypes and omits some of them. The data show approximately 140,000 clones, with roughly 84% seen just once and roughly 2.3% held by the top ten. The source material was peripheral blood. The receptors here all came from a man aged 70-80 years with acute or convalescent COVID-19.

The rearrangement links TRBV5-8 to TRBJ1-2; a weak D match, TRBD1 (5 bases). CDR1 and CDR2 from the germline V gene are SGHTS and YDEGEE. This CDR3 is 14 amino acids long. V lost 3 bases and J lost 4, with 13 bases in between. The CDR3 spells CASSSKLGGYGYTF. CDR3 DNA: TGTGCCAGCAGCTCGAAACTGGGGGGCTATGGCTACACCTTC.

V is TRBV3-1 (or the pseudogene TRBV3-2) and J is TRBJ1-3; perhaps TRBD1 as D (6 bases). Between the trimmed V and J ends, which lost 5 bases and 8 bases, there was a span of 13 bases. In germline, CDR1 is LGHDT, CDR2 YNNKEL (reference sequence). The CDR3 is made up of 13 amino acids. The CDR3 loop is CASSTGRVDTIYF. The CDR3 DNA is TGTGCCAGCAGCACAGGGAGAGTGGACACCATATATTTT.

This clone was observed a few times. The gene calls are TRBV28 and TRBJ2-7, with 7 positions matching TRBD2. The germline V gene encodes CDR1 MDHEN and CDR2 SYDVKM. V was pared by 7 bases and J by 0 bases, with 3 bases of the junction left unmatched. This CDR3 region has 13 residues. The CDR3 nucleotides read TGTGCCAGCACTCCTAGCGGCTCCTACGAGCAGTACTTC. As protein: CASTPSGSYEQYF. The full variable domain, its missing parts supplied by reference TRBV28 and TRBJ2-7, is DVKVTQSSRYLVKRTGEKVFLECVQDMDHENMFWYRQDPGLGLRLIYFSYDVKMKEKGDIPEGYSVSREKKERFSLILESASTNQTSMYLCASTPSGSYEQYFGPGTRLTVT.

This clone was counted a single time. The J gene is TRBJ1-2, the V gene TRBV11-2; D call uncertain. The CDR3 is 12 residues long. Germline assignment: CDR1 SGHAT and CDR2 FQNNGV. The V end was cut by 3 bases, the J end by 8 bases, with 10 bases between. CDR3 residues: CASSFGDFGYTF. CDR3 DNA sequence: TGTGCCAGCAGCTTTGGAGACTTCGGCTACACCTTC.

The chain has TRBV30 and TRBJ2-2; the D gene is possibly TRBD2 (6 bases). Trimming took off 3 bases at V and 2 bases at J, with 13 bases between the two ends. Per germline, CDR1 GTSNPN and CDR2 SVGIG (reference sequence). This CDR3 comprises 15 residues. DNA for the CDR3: TGTGCCTGGAGACCGGGGGACCGAAACACCGGGGAGCTGTTTTTT. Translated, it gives CAWRPGDRNTGELFF. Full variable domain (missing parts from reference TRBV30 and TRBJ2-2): SQTIHQWPATLVQPVGSPLSLECTVEGTSNPNLYWYRQAAGRGLQLLFYSVGIGQISSEVPQNLSASRPQDRQFILSSKKLLLSDSGFYLCAWRPGDRNTGELFFGEGSRLTVL.

CDR3 sequence: CASSTVSGLFDEKLFF. In nucleotides, the CDR3 is TGTGCCAGTAGTACGGTCTCCGGACTCTTTGATGAAAAACTGTTTTTT. The rearrangement joins TRBV19 to TRBJ1-4, with no clear D. Germline CDR1 is LNHDA and CDR2 is SQIVND (reference sequence). CDR3 length: 16 residues. V gave up 4 bases and J gave up 6 bases, with 18 bases separating them.

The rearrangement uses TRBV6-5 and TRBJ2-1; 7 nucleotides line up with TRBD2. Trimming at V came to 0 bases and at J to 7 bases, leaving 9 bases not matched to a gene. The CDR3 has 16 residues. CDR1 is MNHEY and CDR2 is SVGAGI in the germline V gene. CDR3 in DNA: TGTGCCAGCAGTTACTCCCCGGGGGGTTCACAAAATGAGCAGTTCTTC. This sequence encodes CASSYSPGGSQNEQFF.

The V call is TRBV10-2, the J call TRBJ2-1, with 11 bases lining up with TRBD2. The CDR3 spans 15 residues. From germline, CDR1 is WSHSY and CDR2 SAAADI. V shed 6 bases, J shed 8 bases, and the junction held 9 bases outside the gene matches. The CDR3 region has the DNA TGCGCCAGCAGGGAGGGACTAGCGGACCTTGATGAGCAGTTCTTC. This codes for CASREGLADLDEQFF.

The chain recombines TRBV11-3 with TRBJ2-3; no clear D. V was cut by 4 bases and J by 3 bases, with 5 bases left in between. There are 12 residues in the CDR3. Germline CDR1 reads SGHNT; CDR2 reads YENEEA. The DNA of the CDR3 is TGTGCCAGCAGCTACTTTACAGATACGCAGTATTTT. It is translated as CASSYFTDTQYF.

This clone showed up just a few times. In nucleotides, the CDR3 is TGTGCCAGCAGTGAAGGGCGGGGAGGGAGCTCCTACGAGCAGTACTTC. Translated: CASSEGRGGSSYEQYF. V gene TRBV6-1 combines with J gene TRBJ2-7, with 7 bases identical to TRBD2. The CDR3 sequence is 16 residues long. V shed 1 base and J 0 bases; nucleotides not matched to a gene: 6. Germline loops: CDR1 MNHNS, CDR2 SASEGT.

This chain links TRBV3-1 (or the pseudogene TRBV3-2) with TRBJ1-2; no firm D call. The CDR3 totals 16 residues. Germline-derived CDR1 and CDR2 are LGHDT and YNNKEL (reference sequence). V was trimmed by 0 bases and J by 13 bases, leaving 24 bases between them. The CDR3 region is CASSQDASPPHVLGTF. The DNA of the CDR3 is TGTGCCAGCAGCCAAGATGCGTCCCCCCCCCACGTTCTCGGCACCTTC.

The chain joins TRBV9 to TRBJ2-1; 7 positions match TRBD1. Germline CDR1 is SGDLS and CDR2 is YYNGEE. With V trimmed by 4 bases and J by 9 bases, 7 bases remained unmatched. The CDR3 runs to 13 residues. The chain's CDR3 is CASSQGVEGEQFF. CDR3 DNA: TGTGCCAGCAGCCAGGGGGTCGAGGGTGAGCAGTTCTTC.

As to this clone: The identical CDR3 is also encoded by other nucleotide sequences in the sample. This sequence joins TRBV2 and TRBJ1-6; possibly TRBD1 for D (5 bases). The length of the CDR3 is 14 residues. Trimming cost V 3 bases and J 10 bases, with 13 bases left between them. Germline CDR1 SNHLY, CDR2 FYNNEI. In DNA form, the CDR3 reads TGTGCCAGCAGTGAGCGGGGGTCTGGCTCACCCCTCCACTTT. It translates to CASSERGSGSPLHF.

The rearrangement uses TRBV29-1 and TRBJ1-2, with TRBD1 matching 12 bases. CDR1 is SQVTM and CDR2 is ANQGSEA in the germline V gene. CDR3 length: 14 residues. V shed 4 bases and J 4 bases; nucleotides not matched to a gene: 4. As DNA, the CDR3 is TGCAGCGTTGGGGGGACAGGGGGCCTCTATGGCTACACCTTC. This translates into CSVGGTGGLYGYTF.

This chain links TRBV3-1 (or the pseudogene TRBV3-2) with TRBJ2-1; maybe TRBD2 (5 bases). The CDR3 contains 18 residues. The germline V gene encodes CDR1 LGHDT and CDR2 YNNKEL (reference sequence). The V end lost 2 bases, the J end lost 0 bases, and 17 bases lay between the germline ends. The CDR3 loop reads CASSQFSPSRSSYNEQFF. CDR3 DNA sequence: TGTGCCAGCAGCCAATTTTCCCCTAGCCGGAGCTCCTACAATGAGCAGTTCTTC.

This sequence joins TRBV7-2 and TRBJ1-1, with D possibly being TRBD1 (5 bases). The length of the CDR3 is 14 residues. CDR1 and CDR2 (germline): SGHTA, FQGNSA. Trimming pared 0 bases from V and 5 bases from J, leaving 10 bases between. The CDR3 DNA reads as TGTGCCAGCAGCTTAGCGGGGGGGGAGACTGAAGCTTTCTTT. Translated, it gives CASSLAGGETEAFF.

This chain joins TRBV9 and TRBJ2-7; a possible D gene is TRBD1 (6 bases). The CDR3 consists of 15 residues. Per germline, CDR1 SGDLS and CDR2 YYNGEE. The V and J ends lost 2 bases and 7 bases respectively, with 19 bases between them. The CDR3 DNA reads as TGTGCCAGCAGCGTGGGTCCAGGGGAGTCGAGAGAGCAGTACTTC. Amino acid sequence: CASSVGPGESREQYF.

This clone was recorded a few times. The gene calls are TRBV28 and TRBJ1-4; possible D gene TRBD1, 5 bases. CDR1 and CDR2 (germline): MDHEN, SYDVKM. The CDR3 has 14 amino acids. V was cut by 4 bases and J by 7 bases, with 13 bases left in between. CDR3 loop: CASSYQVQGEKLFF. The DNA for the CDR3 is TGTGCCAGCAGTTATCAGGTTCAGGGTGAAAAACTGTTTTTT.

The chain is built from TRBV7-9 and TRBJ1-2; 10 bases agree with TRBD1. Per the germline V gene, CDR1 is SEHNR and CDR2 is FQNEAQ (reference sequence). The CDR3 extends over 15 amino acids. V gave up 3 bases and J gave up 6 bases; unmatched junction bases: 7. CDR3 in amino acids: CASSFATGGLNGYTF. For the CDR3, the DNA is TGTGCCAGCAGCTTCGCGACAGGGGGCTTAAATGGCTACACCTTC.

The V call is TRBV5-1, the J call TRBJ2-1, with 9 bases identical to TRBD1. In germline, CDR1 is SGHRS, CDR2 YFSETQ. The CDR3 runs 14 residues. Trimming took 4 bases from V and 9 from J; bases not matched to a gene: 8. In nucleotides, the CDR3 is TGCGCCAGCAGCCCCGGACAGGGGCATGGTGAGCAGTTCTTC. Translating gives CASSPGQGHGEQFF.